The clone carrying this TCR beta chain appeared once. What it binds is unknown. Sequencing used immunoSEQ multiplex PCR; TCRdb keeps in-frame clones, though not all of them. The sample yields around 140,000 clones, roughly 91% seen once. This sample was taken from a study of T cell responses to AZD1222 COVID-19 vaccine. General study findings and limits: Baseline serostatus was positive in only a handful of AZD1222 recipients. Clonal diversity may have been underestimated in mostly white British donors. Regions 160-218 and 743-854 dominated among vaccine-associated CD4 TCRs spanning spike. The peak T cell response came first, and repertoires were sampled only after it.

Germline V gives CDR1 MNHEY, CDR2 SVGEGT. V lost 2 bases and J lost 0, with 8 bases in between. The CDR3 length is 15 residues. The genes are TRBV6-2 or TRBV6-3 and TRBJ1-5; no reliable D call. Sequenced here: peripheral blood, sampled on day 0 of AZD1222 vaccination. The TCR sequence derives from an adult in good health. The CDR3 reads CASSYRVGSNQPQHF. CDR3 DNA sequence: TGTGCCAGCAGTTACCGCGTTGGTAGCAATCAGCCCCAGCATTTT.